Sequencing of this TCR beta chain was carried out in a study of cytomegalovirus exposure and HLA in healthy donors. Points from the study as a whole: High sensitivity and specificity were reportedly achieved when the classifier diagnosed cytomegalovirus status. As confirmed in vitro, a few CMV-associated chains were specific for CMV antigens. The study listed roughly 160 cytomegalovirus-associated TCR beta chains.

Notes on this clone: Its matching antigen is unknown.

The validation cohort, a group of 100 to 150 subjects, included the donors and was separate from the approximately 660-subject first cohort. V dropped 1 base and J dropped 0; count of bases not matched to a gene: 8. Germline CDR1 reads LGHNA; CDR2 reads YSLEER. The CDR3 has 19 residues. Assay: immunoSEQ multiplex PCR; the TCRdb copy retains only in-frame clones and omits some. The profile shows tens of thousands of clones, about 89% of them singletons. The source of this sequence is a man between 18 and 29 years old in good health and CMV-seronegative. Material: PBMCs. The genes are TRBV4-3 and TRBJ2-6; 8 nucleotides align to TRBD2. This CDR3 reads CASSQVLDGRASGANVLTF. The CDR3 DNA reads TGCGCCAGCAGCCAAGTTCTTGACGGGAGGGCCTCTGGGGCCAACGTCCTGACTTTC.